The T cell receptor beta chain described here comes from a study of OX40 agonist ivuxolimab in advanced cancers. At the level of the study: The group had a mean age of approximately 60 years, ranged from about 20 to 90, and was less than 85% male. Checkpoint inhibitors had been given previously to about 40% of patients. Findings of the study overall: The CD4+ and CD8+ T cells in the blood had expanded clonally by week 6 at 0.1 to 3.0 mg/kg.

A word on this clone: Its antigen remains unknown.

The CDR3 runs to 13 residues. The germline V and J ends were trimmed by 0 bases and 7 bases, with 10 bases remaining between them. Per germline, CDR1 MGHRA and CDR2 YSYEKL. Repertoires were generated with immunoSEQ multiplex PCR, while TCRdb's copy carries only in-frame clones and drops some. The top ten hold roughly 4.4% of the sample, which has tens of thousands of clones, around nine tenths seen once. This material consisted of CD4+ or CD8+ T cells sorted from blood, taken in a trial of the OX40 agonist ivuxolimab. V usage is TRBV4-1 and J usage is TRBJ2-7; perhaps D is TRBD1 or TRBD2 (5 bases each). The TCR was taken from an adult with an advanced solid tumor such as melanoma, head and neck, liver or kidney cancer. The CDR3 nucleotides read TGCGCCAGCAGCCAAGATCGGGGCTGGGAGCAGTACTTC. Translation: CASSQDRGWEQYF.